This T cell receptor beta chain was captured by sequencing in a study of a mutant IDH1 vaccine in newly diagnosed glioma. The protocol was immunoSEQ multiplex PCR, while the TCRdb copy is restricted to in-frame clones and leaves out a portion. The repertoire holds approximately 43,000 clones, with around 87% as singletons. The CDR3 is made up of 14 amino acids. Germline loops: CDR1 MGHRA, CDR2 YSYEKL. V dropped 2 bases and J dropped 8 bases, with 13 bases sitting between them. This clone was detected only once. The target antigen is unknown. Described time point: week 35, safety follow-up. What each vaccine dose contained was 300 ug of mutant IDH1 20-mer peptide, accompanied by topical imiquimod. Patients carried new grade 3 or 4 IDH1-mutant astrocytomas lacking nuclear ATRX.

The receptor was isolated from a man in his forties with glioma. The genes are TRBV4-1 and TRBJ2-1; D unclear. The sequenced sample was PBMCs, obtained from a glioma patient whose treatment included an IDH1 peptide vaccine. In DNA, the CDR3 is TGCGCCAGCAGCCAATTAACGGTGAGAGATGAGCAGTTCTTC. This translates into CASSQLTVRDEQFF.